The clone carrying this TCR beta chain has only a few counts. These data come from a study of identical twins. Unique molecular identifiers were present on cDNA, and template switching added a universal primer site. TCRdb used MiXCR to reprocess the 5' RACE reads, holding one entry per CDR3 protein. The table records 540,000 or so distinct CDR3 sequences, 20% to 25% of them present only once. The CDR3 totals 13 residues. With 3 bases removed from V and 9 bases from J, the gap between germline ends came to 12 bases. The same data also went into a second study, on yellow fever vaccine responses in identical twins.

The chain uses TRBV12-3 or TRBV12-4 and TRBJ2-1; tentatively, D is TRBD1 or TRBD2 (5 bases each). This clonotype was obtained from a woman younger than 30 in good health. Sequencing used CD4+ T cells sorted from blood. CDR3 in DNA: TGTGCCAGCAGTTTTCGAGGGGCGGGTGAGCAGTTCTTC. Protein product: CASSFRGAGEQFF.